The clone carrying this TCR beta chain was observed at least ten times. Its antigen is currently unknown. This record belongs to a study of regulatory T cells in long-lasting Graves disease. Relying on iRepertoire HTBI primers and Arm-PCR of CDR3 regions, the team built TCR beta libraries. TCRdb redid the calling of the multiplex PCR reads with MiXCR, one entry per CDR3 protein. The table includes around 500,000 distinct CDR3 sequences, less than 25% detected once. Findings of the study overall: Those with persistent disease had in common more public clonotypes (about 2,700) than new patients (roughly 1,000). There were preferences for TRBV28, TRBJ1-2 and TRBJ2-5 in persistent disease.

The time point was: persistent/refractory GD, antithyroid drugs over 5 years with positive TRAb. RNA extracted from PBMCs served as the sequencing template. Diagnosing Graves' disease relied on the American Thyroid Association guidelines. One endocrinology department in Xi'an, China, was where patients came from. Per germline, CDR1 KGHSH and CDR2 LQKENI. The V gene lost 4 bases and the J gene lost 5 bases, with 12 bases spanning the gap. CDR3 length equals 13 residues. The V and J genes are TRBV18 and TRBJ2-7; a possible D gene is TRBD1 (6 bases). The receptor's source is a female donor with Graves disease. This material consisted of peripheral blood mononuclear cells (PBMCs), taken when the disease was refractory, from a patient treated with antithyroid drugs. The CDR3 DNA is TGTGCCAGCTCACAACAGGGACCCGACGAGCAGTACTTC. Translation: CASSQQGPDEQYF. The full variable domain, completed using reference TRBV18 and TRBJ2-7, is NAGVMQNPRHLVRRRGQEARLRCSPMKGHSHVYWYRQLPEEGLKFMVYLQKENIIDESGMPKERFSAEFPKEGPSILRIQQVVRGDSAAYFCASSQQGPDEQYFGPGTRLTVT.